These 26 T cell receptor beta chains share one sample of origin, sequenced in a study of T cells in Graves' hyperthyroidism and ophthalmopathy. There were TCR beta CDR3 regions amplified from RNA transcripts. An initial round of RT-PCR targeting the TCR CDR3 relied on the HTBI primer set. Each CDR3 protein is one row after TCRdb ran MiXCR on the multiplex PCR reads. The repertoire holds 690,000 or so distinct CDR3 sequences, with roughly 20% as singletons. Sequencing input: blood. The receptors originated from a woman aged 45-60 years with Graves' hyperthyroidism that later progressed to Graves' ophthalmopathy.

Worth noting for this clonotype: A much larger clone differs by one base, so this may be a read error. The chain links TRBV15 to TRBJ1-1; D is ambiguous. Germline V gene data show CDR1 as LNHNV and CDR2 as YYDKDF (reference sequence). This CDR3 comprises 15 residues. V gave up 0 bases and J gave up 4 bases, with 12 bases separating them. The CDR3 coding sequence is TGTGCCACCAGCAGAGACCCCTACATGAGCACTGAAGCTTTCTTT. Translating gives CATSRDPYMSTEAFF.

This clonotype has just one count. V gene TRBV5-1 combines with J gene TRBJ2-1; weak D call: TRBD2 (5 bases). V was cut by 4 bases and J by 0 bases, with 11 bases left in between. The V gene's germline CDR1 is SGHRS and CDR2 YFSETQ. The CDR3 consists of 15 residues. CDR3 sequence: CASSAGLISYNEQFF. The CDR3 DNA is TGCGCCAGCAGCGCCGGACTGATCTCCTACAATGAGCAGTTCTTC.

This clonotype appeared many times. The chain is built from TRBV7-2 and TRBJ1-1; no definite D call. The germline CDR1 and CDR2 sequences are SGHTA and FQGNSA. The CDR3 runs 13 residues. V lost 1 base and J lost 4, with 7 bases in between. In DNA form, the CDR3 reads TGTGCCAGCAGCTTAGAGGTTTTCACTGAAGCTTTCTTT. Encoded protein: CASSLEVFTEAFF.

This clonotype was seen many times. The rearrangement joins TRBV20-1 to TRBJ1-1; a weak D match, TRBD1 (6 bases). The germline V gene has CDR1 DFQATT and CDR2 SNEGSKA (reference sequence). Trimming took off 6 bases at V and 1 base at J, with 9 bases between the two ends. This CDR3 is built from 12 residues. The CDR3 here is CSAPDRNTEAFF. The CDR3 coding sequence is TGCAGTGCCCCGGACAGGAACACTGAAGCTTTCTTT.

This clonotype appeared many times. The chain links TRBV12-3 or TRBV12-4 to TRBJ1-1, with 7 bases identical to TRBD1. With V trimmed by 4 bases and J by 0 bases, 11 bases remained unmatched. The CDR3 contains 17 residues. The CDR3 sequence: CASSSLWDSLMNTEAFF. CDR3 DNA: TGTGCCAGCAGTTCCCTTTGGGACAGCTTAATGAACACTGAAGCTTTCTTT.

In this sample, this clonotype turned up many times. The chain links TRBV6-1 to TRBJ2-5, with 10 nucleotides matching TRBD1. The CDR3 contains 16 residues. Germline CDR1 MNHNS, CDR2 SASEGT. Germline trimming cut 3 bases from V and 2 bases from J; bases unmatched to any gene: 6. The CDR3 is CASSETGGVGQETQYF. The CDR3 DNA is TGTGCCAGCAGTGAGACAGGGGGCGTTGGGCAAGAGACCCAGTACTTC.

This clonotype was recorded at least ten times. The rearrangement links TRBV5-1 to TRBJ2-2; D is perhaps TRBD1 (5 bases). The germline V gene encodes CDR1 SGHRS and CDR2 YFSETQ. This CDR3 has 18 amino acids. The V end lost 4 bases, the J end lost 5 bases, and 24 bases lay between the germline ends. The CDR3 reads CASSPIGRSSRDTGELFF. CDR3 bases: TGCGCCAGCAGCCCAATTGGACGGTCCTCCAGGGATACCGGGGAGCTGTTTTTT.

J is TRBJ1-5 and V is TRBV19, with TRBD1 identical over 7 bases. Losses at the gene ends were 6 bases for V and 6 bases for J; bases not matched to a gene: 11. Germline V gene data show CDR1 as LNHDA and CDR2 as SQIVND (reference sequence). The CDR3 sequence is 15 residues long. The CDR3 region has the DNA TGTGCCAGTAGGGTAATCGACAGGGAGGGTCAGCCCCAGCATTTT. Its protein is CASRVIDREGQPQHF.

On this clonotype: One base away lies a much larger clone, so this may be a sequencing read error. The chain joins TRBV12-3 or TRBV12-4 to TRBJ2-5; no firm D call. The CDR3 spans 13 residues. CDR3 protein: CASSARGQESQYF. The CDR3 DNA reads TGTGCCAGCAGTGCCCGTGGCCAAGAGAGCCAGTACTTC.

This clonotype has at least ten counts. V gene TRBV12-3 or TRBV12-4 combines with J gene TRBJ1-6; D is unresolved. V was cut by 7 bases and J by 9 bases, with 19 bases left in between. The CDR3 runs to 15 residues. The CDR3 DNA sequence: TGTGCCAGCACTCCGGGGTCCTTGGTGGGTTCACCCCTCCACTTT. Its protein is CASTPGSLVGSPLHF.

The gene calls are TRBV6-2 or TRBV6-3 and TRBJ1-6; no definite D call. The ends were cut back, 2 bases at V and 6 bases at J, with 17 bases in the middle. Germline V gives CDR1 MNHEY, CDR2 SVGEGT. The CDR3 length is 17 residues. The CDR3 nucleotides read TGTGCCAGCAGTTACCAACGACCGGACGTATTTAATTCACCCCTCCACTTT. Encoded protein: CASSYQRPDVFNSPLHF.

The table lists this clonotype with a count of one. The chain is built from TRBV27 and TRBJ2-3; 13 nucleotides match TRBD2. The J segment lost 6 bases and the V segment lost 6 bases, leaving 9 bases of the junction unmatched. This CDR3 comprises 16 residues. From germline, CDR1 is MNHEY and CDR2 SMNVEV (reference sequence). The CDR3 spells CASRELAGGLSDTQYF. In DNA form, the CDR3 reads TGTGCCAGCAGGGAACTAGCGGGGGGGCTCAGTGATACGCAGTATTTT.

This clonotype appeared a few times. This chain links TRBV29-1 with TRBJ2-1; TRBD2 agrees at 7 bases. V lost 7 bases to trimming and J lost 2 bases; unmatched junction nucleotides: 11. The CDR3 spans 15 residues. The germline gives CDR1 SQVTM, CDR2 ANQGSEA. DNA of the CDR3: TGCAGCGCCTCGGTGGGGAGCGGGGCCTACAATGAGCAGTTCTTC. Translation gives CSASVGSGAYNEQFF.

This clonotype was observed once. The J gene is TRBJ1-1, the V gene TRBV11-2; 7 positions match TRBD1. The CDR3 sequence is 15 residues long. CDR1 SGHAT and CDR2 FQNNGV come from the germline V gene. V lost 1 base and J lost 6; bases outside the gene matches: 8. CDR3 region: CASSLARDSVSEAFF. Written as DNA, the CDR3 is TGTGCCAGCAGCTTAGCCCGGGACAGTGTGTCTGAAGCTTTCTTT.

The V call is TRBV11-2, the J call TRBJ1-1; D is unresolved. Trimming removed 1 base at V and 5 bases at J, with 11 bases between. Germline lookup yields CDR1 SGHAT and CDR2 FQNNGV. This CDR3 contains 14 residues. In nucleotides, the CDR3 is TGTGCCAGCAGCTTAGCGCGAAGGAATACTGAAGCTTTCTTT. Translating gives CASSLARRNTEAFF.

This chain uses TRBV20-1 with TRBJ2-1, with TRBD1 identical over 11 bases. Germline V gives CDR1 DFQATT, CDR2 SNEGSKA (reference sequence). CDR3 size: 13 residues. The V segment lost 4 bases and the J segment 9 bases; nucleotides outside the gene matches: 5. The CDR3 sequence: CSAKGQGGSEQFF. The CDR3 nucleotides read TGCAGTGCTAAGGGACAGGGGGGCAGTGAGCAGTTCTTC.

This clonotype has a count of ten or more. The chain joins TRBV6-1 to TRBJ1-1; possibly TRBD1 for D (6 bases). With 7 bases removed from V and 1 base from J, the gap between germline ends came to 10 bases. The CDR3 length is 13 residues. Germline values: CDR1 MNHNS, CDR2 SASEGT. The CDR3 bases are TGTGCCAGCAAGACGGGACAGAACACTGAAGCTTTCTTT. This sequence encodes CASKTGQNTEAFF.

The CDR3 spells CASSSWVWRSSSYNEQFF. As DNA, the CDR3 is TGTGCCAGCAGCTCGTGGGTCTGGCGGTCGAGCTCCTACAATGAGCAGTTCTTC. The gene calls are TRBV5-4 and TRBJ2-1, with D hard to call. This CDR3 contains 18 residues. The V gene lost 3 bases and the J gene lost 0 bases, with 19 bases spanning the gap. Germline lookup yields CDR1 SGHNT and CDR2 YYREEE (reference sequence). Full variable domain (missing parts from reference TRBV5-4 and TRBJ2-1): ETGVTQSPTHLIKTRGQQVTLRCSSQSGHNTVSWYQQALGQGPQFIFQYYREEENGRGNFPPRFSGLQFPNYSSELNVNALELDDSALYLCASSSWVWRSSSYNEQFFGPGTRLTVL.

The V call is TRBV6-2 or TRBV6-3, the J call TRBJ1-2; D might be TRBD1 (5 bases). CDR3 length: 18 amino acids. The germline V and J ends were trimmed by 5 bases and 11 bases, with 33 bases remaining between them. CDR1 and CDR2 from the germline V gene are MNHEY and SVGEGT. CDR3 sequence reads: CASSQLREQGEAWFYYTF. The CDR3 DNA reads as TGTGCCAGCAGTCAATTACGGGAGCAGGGAGAGGCCTGGTTTTATTACACCTTC.

The chain joins TRBV7-9 to TRBJ2-2; TRBD2 is a possible D gene (5 bases). Between the trimmed V and J ends, which lost 3 bases and 7 bases, there was a span of 9 bases. The CDR3 covers 13 residues. The V gene's germline CDR1 is SEHNR and CDR2 FQNEAQ (reference sequence). The CDR3 loop is CASSLRDHGELFF. DNA of the CDR3: TGTGCCAGCAGCTTGAGGGATCACGGGGAGCTGTTTTTT.

This clonotype was recorded only once. Relative to the germline gene, one junction end is altered; a read error may explain this. The chain links TRBV12-3 or TRBV12-4 to TRBJ1-4, with D possibly being TRBD1 (5 bases). The CDR3 sequence is 14 residues long. This CDR3 is CASSLGRRGEKLFF. DNA of the CDR3: TGTGCCAGCAGCTTAGGACGGAGGGGTGAAAAACTGTTTTTT.

This clonotype came up many times. The chain joins TRBV20-1 to TRBJ2-5; the D gene is possibly TRBD2 (5 bases). The CDR3 sequence is 15 residues long. V lost 5 bases and J lost 1, with 17 bases in between. Germline V gene lookup returns CDR1 DFQATT and CDR2 SNEGSKA (reference sequence). This chain's CDR3 is CSARREGDIQETQYF. The CDR3 DNA sequence: TGCAGTGCTCGGCGAGAGGGTGATATCCAAGAGACCCAGTACTTC.

In its sample, this clonotype was seen many times. The J gene is TRBJ1-1, the V gene TRBV6-2 or TRBV6-3; no clear D gene. The CDR3 consists of 14 residues. Germline lookup yields CDR1 MNHEY and CDR2 SVGEGT. The V end was cut by 0 bases, the J end by 1 base, with 6 bases between. CDR3 DNA sequence: TGTGCCAGCAGTTACTCGATGGGGAACACTGAAGCTTTCTTT. This gives the protein CASSYSMGNTEAFF.

The gene calls are TRBV18 and TRBJ1-6; no firm D call. Germline V gene data show CDR1 as KGHSH and CDR2 as LQKENI. V lost 5 bases and J lost 10, with 21 bases in between. This CDR3 spans 16 amino acids. CDR3 sequence: CASSVIEVALGSPLHF. CDR3 nucleotide sequence: TGTGCCAGCTCAGTAATAGAAGTCGCCCTGGGGTCACCCCTCCACTTT.

The gene calls are TRBV20-1 and TRBJ1-2; tentatively, D is TRBD1 (6 bases). V was shortened by 0 bases and J by 7 bases, with 15 bases between the two germline ends. Germline CDR1 and CDR2: DFQATT and SNEGSKA (reference sequence). CDR3 size: 14 residues. CDR3 nucleotides: TGCAGTGCTAGAGACCCATACAGGGAAGTTGGCTACACCTTC. It translates to CSARDPYREVGYTF.

Only one count was recorded for this clonotype. This rearrangement joins TRBV6-2 or TRBV6-3 to TRBJ2-1; 16 bases fit TRBD2. The CDR3 contains 20 residues. The germline V gene encodes CDR1 MNHEY and CDR2 SVGEGT. With V trimmed by 2 bases and J by 1 base, 8 bases remained unmatched. The CDR3 reads CASSYGTSGGAGLSYNEQFF. CDR3 DNA: TGTGCCAGCAGTTACGGGACTAGCGGGGGGGCCGGTCTGTCCTACAATGAGCAGTTCTTC.